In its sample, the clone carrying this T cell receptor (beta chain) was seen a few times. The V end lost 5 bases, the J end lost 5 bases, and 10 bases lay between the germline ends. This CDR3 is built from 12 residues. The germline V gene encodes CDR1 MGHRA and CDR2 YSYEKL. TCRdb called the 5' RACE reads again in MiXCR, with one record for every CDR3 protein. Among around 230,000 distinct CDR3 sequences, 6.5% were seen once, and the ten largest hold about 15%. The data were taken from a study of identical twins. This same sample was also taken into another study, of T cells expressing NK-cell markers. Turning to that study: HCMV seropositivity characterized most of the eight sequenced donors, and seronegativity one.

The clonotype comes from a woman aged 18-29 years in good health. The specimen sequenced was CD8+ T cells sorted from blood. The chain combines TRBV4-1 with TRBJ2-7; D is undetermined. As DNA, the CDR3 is TGCGCCAGCAGCACCTCGTTCAACGAGCAGTACTTC. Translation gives CASSTSFNEQYF.